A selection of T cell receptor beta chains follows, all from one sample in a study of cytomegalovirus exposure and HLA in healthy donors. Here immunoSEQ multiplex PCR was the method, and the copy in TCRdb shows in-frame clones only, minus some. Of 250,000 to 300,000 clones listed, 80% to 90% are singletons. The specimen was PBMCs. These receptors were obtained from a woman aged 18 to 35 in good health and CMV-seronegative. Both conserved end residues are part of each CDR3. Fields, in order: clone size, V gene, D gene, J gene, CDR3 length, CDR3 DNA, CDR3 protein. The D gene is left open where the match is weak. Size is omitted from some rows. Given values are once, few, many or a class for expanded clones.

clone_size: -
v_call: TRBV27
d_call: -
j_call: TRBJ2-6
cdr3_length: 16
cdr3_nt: TGTGCCAGCAGCCCTGACCTAGGTCTTGGGGCCAACGTCCTGACTTTC
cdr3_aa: CASSPDLGLGANVLTF

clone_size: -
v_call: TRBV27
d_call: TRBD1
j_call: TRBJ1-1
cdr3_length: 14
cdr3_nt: TGTGCCAGCAGTTCTACAGGGGGCGGAACTGAAGCTTTCTTT
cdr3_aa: CASSSTGGGTEAFF

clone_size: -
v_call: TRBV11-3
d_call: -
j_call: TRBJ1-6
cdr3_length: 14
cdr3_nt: TGTGCCAGCAGCCTTACAGGGATGAATTCACCCCTCCACTTT
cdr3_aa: CASSLTGMNSPLHF

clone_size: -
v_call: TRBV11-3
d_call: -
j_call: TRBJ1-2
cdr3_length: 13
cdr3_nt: TGTGCCAGCAGCAGTCGCGGGAACTATGGCTACACCTTC
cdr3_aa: CASSSRGNYGYTF

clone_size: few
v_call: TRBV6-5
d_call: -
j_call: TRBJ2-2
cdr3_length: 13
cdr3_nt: TGTGCCAGCAGTTGGGCCCTCACCGGGGAGCTGTTTTTT
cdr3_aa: CASSWALTGELFF

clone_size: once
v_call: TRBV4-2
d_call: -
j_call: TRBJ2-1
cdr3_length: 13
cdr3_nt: TGTGCCAGCAGCCCTCGGGGGTCCGATGAGCAGTTCTTC
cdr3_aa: CASSPRGSDEQFF

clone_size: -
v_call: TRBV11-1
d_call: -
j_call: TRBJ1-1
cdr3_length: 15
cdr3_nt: TGTGCCAGCAGCTTTCGGGGACACCGGAACACTGAAGCTTTCTTT
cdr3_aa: CASSFRGHRNTEAFF

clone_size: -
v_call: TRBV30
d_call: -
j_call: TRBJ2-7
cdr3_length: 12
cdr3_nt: TGTGCCTGGAGTTTCAGGGCGCACGAGCAGTACTTC
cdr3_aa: CAWSFRAHEQYF

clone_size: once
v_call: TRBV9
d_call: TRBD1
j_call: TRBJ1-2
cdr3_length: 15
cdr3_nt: TGTGCCAGCAGCGAGCGACAGGGGAAGTTGGATGGCTACACCTTC
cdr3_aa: CASSERQGKLDGYTF

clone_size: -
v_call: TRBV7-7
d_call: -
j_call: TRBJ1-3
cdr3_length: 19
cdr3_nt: TGTGCCAGCAGCCCAAGTCGATGGTCGCACAGGGAGAGCGGAAACACCATATATTTT
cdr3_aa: CASSPSRWSHRESGNTIYF

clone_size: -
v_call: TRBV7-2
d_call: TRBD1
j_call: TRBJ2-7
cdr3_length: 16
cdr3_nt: TGTGCCAGCAGCCGAGGGACAGGGGGCCTTACCTACGAGCAGTACTTC
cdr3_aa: CASSRGTGGLTYEQYF

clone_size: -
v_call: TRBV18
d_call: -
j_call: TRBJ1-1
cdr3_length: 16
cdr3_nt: TGTGCCAGCTCACCAGGCCTTTTAGGACAGAACACTGAAGCTTTCTTT
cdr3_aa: CASSPGLLGQNTEAFF

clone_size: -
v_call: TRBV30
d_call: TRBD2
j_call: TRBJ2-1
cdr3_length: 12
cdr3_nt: TGTGCCTGGTTACCGGGGGGCAATGAGCAGTTCTTC
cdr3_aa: CAWLPGGNEQFF

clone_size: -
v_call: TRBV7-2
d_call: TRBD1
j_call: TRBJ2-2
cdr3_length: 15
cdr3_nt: TGTGCCAGCAGCTGGGGACAGGGCAACACCGGGGAGCTGTTTTTT
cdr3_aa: CASSWGQGNTGELFF

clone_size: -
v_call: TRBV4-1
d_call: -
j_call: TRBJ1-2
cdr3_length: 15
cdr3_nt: TGCGCCAGCAGCCAAGCAGGGGCCCTTAACTATGGCTACACCTTC
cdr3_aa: CASSQAGALNYGYTF

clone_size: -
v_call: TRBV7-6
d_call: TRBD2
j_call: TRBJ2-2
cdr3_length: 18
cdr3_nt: TGTGCCAGCAGCTTAGGTCGTCCTAGCGGGGTGGTCACCGGGGAGCTGTTTTTT
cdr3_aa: CASSLGRPSGVVTGELFF

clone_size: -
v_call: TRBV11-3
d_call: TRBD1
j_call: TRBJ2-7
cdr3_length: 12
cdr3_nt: TGTGCCAGCAGCTTCGGACAGGGCGAGCAGTACTTC
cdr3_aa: CASSFGQGEQYF

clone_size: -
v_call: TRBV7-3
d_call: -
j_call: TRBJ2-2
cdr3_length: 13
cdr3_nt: TGTGCCAGCAGCGTAGACTACACCGGGGAGCTGTTTTTT
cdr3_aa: CASSVDYTGELFF

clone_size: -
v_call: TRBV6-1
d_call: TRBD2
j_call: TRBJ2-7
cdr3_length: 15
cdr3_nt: TGTGCCAGCAGAGTAGCGGGGGATACATTCTACGAGCAGTACTTC
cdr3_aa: CASRVAGDTFYEQYF

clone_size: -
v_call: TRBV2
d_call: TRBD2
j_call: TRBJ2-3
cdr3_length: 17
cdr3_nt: TGTGCCAGCAGTACTACAGGGACGGGACTAGCAAAAGATACGCAGTATTTT
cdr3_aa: CASSTTGTGLAKDTQYF

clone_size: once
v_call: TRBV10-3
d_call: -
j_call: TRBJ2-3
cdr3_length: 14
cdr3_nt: TGTGCCATCAGTGAAGGACGGACTACAGATACGCAGTATTTT
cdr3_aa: CAISEGRTTDTQYF

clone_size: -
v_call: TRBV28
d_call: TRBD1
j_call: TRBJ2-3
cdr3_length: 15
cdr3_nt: TGTGCCAGCAGTCCTCCCGGGACAGGCACAGATACGCAGTATTTT
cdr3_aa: CASSPPGTGTDTQYF

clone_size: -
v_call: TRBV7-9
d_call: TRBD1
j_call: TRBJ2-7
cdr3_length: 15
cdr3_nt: TGTGCCAGCAGCCGCCGGGGACAGGGGGACTATGGGCAGTACTTC
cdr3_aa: CASSRRGQGDYGQYF

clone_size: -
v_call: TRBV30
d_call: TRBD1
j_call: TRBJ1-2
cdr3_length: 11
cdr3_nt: TGTGCTCTCCGGGACAGTCATGGCTACACCTTC
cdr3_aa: CALRDSHGYTF

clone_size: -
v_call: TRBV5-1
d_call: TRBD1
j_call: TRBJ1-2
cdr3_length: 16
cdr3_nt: TGCGCCAGCAGCTTGGATACAGGGGGGTCAGGCTATGGCTACACCTTC
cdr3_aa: CASSLDTGGSGYGYTF